This T cell receptor beta chain was recorded in a study of shared clonotypes between healthy human individuals. Study-level points and caveats: Enrolling few donors narrowed the genetic and exposure-history diversity that was represented. Several donors held about 4.5% of naive CD4 clonotypes in common.

Per the original methods: Filtering differed for immunoSEQ, which gave only junction sequences without quality scores. Clones were read by immunoSEQ multiplex PCR, and TCRdb kept only the in-frame ones, dropping some. The DNA gave D and trimming, while V, J and clone size come from that table. The data contain a few million clones, 85% to 95% of them singletons. The count of this clone is one. Its specificity is unknown. The ends lost 2 bases at V and 5 bases at J; junction bases unmatched: 3. This CDR3 is 14 amino acids long. In germline, CDR1 is MNHNY, CDR2 SVGAGI (reference sequence). Researchers partitioned CD4+ cells into CD45RA+ naive and CD45RA-negative memory subsets.

What was sequenced was naive CD4+ T cells sorted from blood. The sample's subset: CD45RA+ positively selected. The rearrangement uses TRBV6-6 and TRBJ2-5; 9 positions agree with TRBD1. The receptor was derived from a man younger than 35 in good health. The CDR3 loop is CASSYGTGTETQYF. The CDR3 DNA reads TGTGCCAGCAGTTACGGGACAGGGACGGAGACCCAGTACTTC.